This T cell receptor beta chain was documented in a study of cytomegalovirus exposure and HLA in healthy donors. Primers: 60 Vbeta forward and 13 Jbeta reverse. The data were produced by immunoSEQ multiplex PCR, yet TCRdb's version contains in-frame clones alone and is incomplete. This sample carries roughly 250,000 clones, over 70% of them seen once, and the ten largest clones take 0.3%. Germline CDR1 SGHVS, CDR2 FNYEAQ. The CDR3 consists of 15 residues. Germline trimming cut 1 base from V and 5 bases from J; bases unmatched to any gene: 0. The chain combines TRBV7-6 with TRBJ2-5; 14 nucleotides line up with TRBD2. The source of this sequence is a girl under 10 years old in good health and CMV-seronegative. The sequencing input was PBMCs. CDR3 protein: CASSLGTSGRETQYF. CDR3 coding DNA: TGTGCCAGCAGCTTAGGGACTAGCGGGAGGGAGACCCAGTACTTC.